This T cell receptor beta chain was recovered during a study of blood T cells in healthy people across ages. The CDR3 is 15 residues long. Germline assignment: CDR1 SGHDT and CDR2 YYEEEE. V was clipped by 0 bases and J by 2 bases, with 10 bases between them. About this clonotype itself: What it recognizes is unknown.

PBMCs were isolated at a quantity of at least 6 million per sample. Study results and caveats: One million T cells yielded diversity estimates that were considered underestimates.

A second PCR of 7 to 11 cycles used a sample-barcoded 5' primer and a J-beta primer mix. Each cDNA molecule was tagged by a template-switch adaptor with 12 random nucleotides. Each CDR3 protein gets one entry after TCRdb re-called the 5' RACE reads with MiXCR. Altogether 1,500,000 or so distinct CDR3 sequences are present, approximately 59% being singletons, with the ten largest covering 6.5% to 8.5%. The sequencing sample was made of blood. The V gene is TRBV5-6, the J gene TRBJ2-3, with D possibly being TRBD2 (5 bases). This TCR was recovered from a man younger than 35 in good health. Here the CDR3 reads CASSLGRMITDTQYF. CDR3 coding DNA: TGTGCCAGCAGCTTGGGGAGGATGATCACAGATACGCAGTATTTT.